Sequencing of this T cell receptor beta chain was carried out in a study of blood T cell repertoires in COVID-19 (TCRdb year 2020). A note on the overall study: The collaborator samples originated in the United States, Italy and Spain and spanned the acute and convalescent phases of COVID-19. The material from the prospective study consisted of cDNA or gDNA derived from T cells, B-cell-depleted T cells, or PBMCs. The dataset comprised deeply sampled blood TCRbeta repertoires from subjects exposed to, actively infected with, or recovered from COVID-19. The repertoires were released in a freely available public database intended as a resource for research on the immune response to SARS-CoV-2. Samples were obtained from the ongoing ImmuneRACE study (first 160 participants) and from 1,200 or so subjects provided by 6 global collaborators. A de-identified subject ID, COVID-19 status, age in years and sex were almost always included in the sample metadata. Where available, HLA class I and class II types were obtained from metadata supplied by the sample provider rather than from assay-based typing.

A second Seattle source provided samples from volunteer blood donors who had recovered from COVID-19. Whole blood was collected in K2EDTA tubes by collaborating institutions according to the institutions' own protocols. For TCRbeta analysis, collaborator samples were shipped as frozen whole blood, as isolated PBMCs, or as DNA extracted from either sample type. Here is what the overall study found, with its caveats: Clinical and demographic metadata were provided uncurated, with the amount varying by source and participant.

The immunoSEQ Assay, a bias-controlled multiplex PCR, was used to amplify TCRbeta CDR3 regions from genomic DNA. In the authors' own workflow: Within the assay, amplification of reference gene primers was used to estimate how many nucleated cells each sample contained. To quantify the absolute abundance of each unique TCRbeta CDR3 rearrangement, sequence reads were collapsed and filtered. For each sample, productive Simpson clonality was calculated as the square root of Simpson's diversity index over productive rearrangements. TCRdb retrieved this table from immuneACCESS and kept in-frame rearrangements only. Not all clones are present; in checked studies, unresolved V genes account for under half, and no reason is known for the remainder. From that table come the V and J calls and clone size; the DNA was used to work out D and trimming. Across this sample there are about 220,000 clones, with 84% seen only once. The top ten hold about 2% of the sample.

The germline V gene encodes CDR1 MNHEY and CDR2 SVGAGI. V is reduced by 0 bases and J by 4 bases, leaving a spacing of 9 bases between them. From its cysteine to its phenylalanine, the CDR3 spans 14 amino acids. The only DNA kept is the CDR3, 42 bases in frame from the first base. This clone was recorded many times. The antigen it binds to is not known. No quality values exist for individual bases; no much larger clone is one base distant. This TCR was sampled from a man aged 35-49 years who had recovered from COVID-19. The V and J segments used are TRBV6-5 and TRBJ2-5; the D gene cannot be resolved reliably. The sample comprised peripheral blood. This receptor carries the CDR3 CASSYSRLIETQYF. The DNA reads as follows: TGTGCCAGCAGTTACTCGAGACTGATAGAGACCCAGTACTTC.